The rows below give T cell receptor beta chains drawn from one sample of a study of OX40 agonist ivuxolimab in advanced cancers. Profiled with immunoSEQ multiplex PCR; TCRdb holds only in-frame clones, not every one. The sample contains about 73,000 clones, approximately 90% of which appear only once. The sample was CD4+ or CD8+ T cells sorted from blood, taken in a trial of the OX40 agonist ivuxolimab. The source of these receptors is an adult with an advanced solid tumor such as melanoma, head and neck, liver or kidney cancer. CDR3s include the opening cysteine and the closing phenylalanine or tryptophan. A D gene is named only where the DNA matches it firmly. Clone size is not always given. Where it is, it says once, few, many or a class for expanded clones.

D gene	clone size	V gene	J gene	CDR3 protein	CDR3 DNA
TRBD2	-	TRBV6-4	TRBJ2-3	CASCTRLADLTDTQYF	TGTGCCAGCTGCACTCGACTAGCGGACCTCACAGATACGCAGTATTTT
-	-	TRBV6-1	TRBJ1-6	CASSEGQGIDNSPLHF	TGTGCCAGCAGTGAAGGGCAGGGGATTGATAATTCACCCCTCCACTTT
TRBD1	-	TRBV28	TRBJ2-2	CASSRQGPYTGELFF	TGTGCCAGCAGCCGACAGGGACCGTACACCGGGGAGCTGTTTTTT
-	-	TRBV27	TRBJ1-6	CASSGSGTDNSPLHF	TGTGCCAGCAGTGGATCCGGCACAGATAATTCACCCCTCCACTTT
-	-	TRBV18	TRBJ2-1	CASSPLASRHNEQFF	TGTGCCAGCTCACCCCTAGCTTCAAGACACAATGAGCAGTTCTTC
TRBD2	-	TRBV28	TRBJ2-7	CASRSRSGRAYEQYF	TGTGCCAGCAGAAGCCGCAGCGGGAGGGCCTACGAGCAGTACTTC
TRBD2	-	TRBV7-3	TRBJ2-3	CASSPLAGATDTQYF	TGTGCCAGCAGCCCTCTAGCGGGGGCCACAGATACGCAGTATTTT
-	-	TRBV10-3	TRBJ2-1	CAISESLADYNEQFF	TGTGCCATCAGTGAGTCTCTGGCAGACTACAATGAGCAGTTCTTC
-	-	TRBV19	TRBJ1-5	CASSRGYNQPQHF	TGTGCCAGTAGTCGGGGTTACAATCAGCCCCAGCATTTT
-	-	TRBV9	TRBJ2-2	CASSANPGKNTGELFF	TGTGCCAGCAGCGCCAACCCCGGGAAGAACACCGGGGAGCTGTTTTTT
TRBD2	once	TRBV4-2	TRBJ2-1	CASSQRGTSGIRKEQFF	TGTGCCAGCAGCCAAAGGGGGACTAGCGGGATCCGAAAAGAGCAGTTCTTC
TRBD2	-	TRBV11-3	TRBJ2-7	CASSLQIAGRYEQYF	TGTGCCAGCAGCTTACAGATAGCGGGACGATACGAGCAGTACTTC
-	-	TRBV7-9	TRBJ1-2	CASSLRIEYGYTF	TGTGCCAGCAGCTTACGGATAGAATATGGCTACACCTTC
-	-	TRBV20-1	TRBJ2-7	CSARRDLGQYF	TGCAGTGCTAGACGAGATCTCGGGCAGTACTTC
-	once	TRBV19	TRBJ2-7	CASSIRQGPTYEQYF	TGTGCCAGTAGTATACGGCAGGGGCCGACCTACGAGCAGTACTTC
-	-	TRBV5-4	TRBJ2-7	CASSLAYFGGKNEQYF	TGTGCCAGCAGCTTGGCGTATTTCGGGGGTAAGAACGAGCAGTACTTC
TRBD1	-	TRBV30	TRBJ1-1	CAWSKGAGTEAFF	TGTGCCTGGAGTAAGGGGGCAGGGACTGAAGCTTTCTTT
-	once	TRBV19	TRBJ1-4	CASSILLSNEKLFF	TGTGCCAGTAGTATTCTTTTATCGAATGAAAAACTGTTTTTT
TRBD1	-	TRBV5-4	TRBJ1-5	CAFTGGGAGNQPQHF	TGTGCCTTCACGGGAGGGGGCGCGGGCAATCAGCCCCAGCATTTT
-	-	TRBV2	TRBJ2-1	CASSSDGSSYNEQFF	TGTGCCAGCAGTTCCGACGGTAGCTCCTACAATGAGCAGTTCTTC
TRBD1	-	TRBV5-1	TRBJ2-2	CASRAGQANTGELFF	TGCGCCAGCAGAGCAGGACAGGCGAACACCGGGGAGCTGTTTTTT
-	-	TRBV4-2	TRBJ2-1	CATSQGLNEQFF	TGTGCCACTTCACAGGGTTTGAATGAGCAGTTCTTC
TRBD1	-	TRBV14	TRBJ1-2	CASSQGGGGAYGYTF	TGTGCCAGCAGCCAAGGAGGAGGGGGCGCCTATGGCTACACCTTC
-	-	TRBV2	TRBJ1-5	CASSRFGSNQPQHF	TGTGCCAGCAGCCGATTTGGCAGCAATCAGCCCCAGCATTTT
-	-	TRBV6-5	TRBJ1-2	CASSYFRPRENNGYTF	TGTGCCAGCAGTTACTTCCGGCCCCGGGAGAATAACGGCTACACCTTC
-	-	TRBV9	TRBJ2-3	CASSVGSPADTQYF	TGTGCCAGCAGCGTAGGGAGTCCCGCGGATACGCAGTATTTT